This entry concerns a single T cell receptor beta chain. Its antigen remains unidentified. An end of the junction does not agree with germline; a read error may underlie this. The data originate from a study of brain metastases from non-small cell lung cancer. Findings and caveats of the study: Compared with their matched primary tumors, roughly 67% of brain metastases showed expanded T-cell clones. T-cell infiltration was lower in brain metastases than primaries (P < 0.001).

CDR3 size: 14 residues. CDR1 LNHDA and CDR2 SQIVND come from the germline V gene (reference sequence). Sequencing used immunoSEQ multiplex PCR; TCRdb keeps in-frame clones, though not all of them. Of 2,800 or so clones in the sample, under 85% were seen once. This chain joins TRBV19 and TRBJ2-1, with TRBD2 identical over 15 bases. The receptor comes from a donor over 35 with non-small cell lung cancer. Sequenced sample: primary lung tumor tissue. The CDR3 reads CASQTGTSGGHTLF. The CDR3 DNA reads TGTGCCAGTCAGACCGGGACTAGCGGGGGGCACACCCTCTTC.